Below, 14 T cell receptor beta chains from the same sample are listed, as sequenced in a study of cytomegalovirus exposure and HLA in healthy donors. Data came from immunoSEQ multiplex PCR; TCRdb stores just in-frame clones and leaves some out. The sample holds 100,000 to 150,000 clones, approximately 95% seen once. The sample taken for sequencing was PBMCs. The source of these receptors is a man between 18 and 35 years old in good health and CMV-seronegative.

The chain carries TRBV7-2 and TRBJ2-5; D unresolved. The germline V and J ends were trimmed by 5 bases and 0 bases, with 13 bases remaining between them. Germline values: CDR1 SGHTA, CDR2 FQGNSA. This CDR3 region has 15 residues. CDR3 loop: CASSPDILNQETQYF. DNA for the CDR3: TGTGCCAGCAGCCCCGACATATTGAACCAAGAGACCCAGTACTTC.

This clone was counted a single time. The chain couples TRBV9 to TRBJ2-3; 7 nucleotides match TRBD1. CDR1 is SGDLS and CDR2 is YYNGEE in the germline V gene. After removal of 0 bases from V and 4 bases from J, the junction contained 8 bases not matched to a gene. This CDR3 is built from 16 residues. CDR3 nucleotide sequence: TGTGCCAGCAGCGTAGGTACAGGGGCTGGTGCAGATACGCAGTATTTT. Amino acids: CASSVGTGAGADTQYF.

This clone was observed a single time. This chain connects TRBV4-3 to TRBJ2-1, with TRBD2 as a possible D gene (6 bases). Deletions cut 4 bases from V and 0 bases from J, with 16 bases between. Per the germline V gene, CDR1 is LGHNA and CDR2 is YSLEER. The CDR3 is 17 amino acids. The CDR3 protein is CASSRQGSGGSYNEQFF. For the CDR3, the DNA is TGCGCCAGCAGCCGGCAAGGTAGCGGTGGCTCCTACAATGAGCAGTTCTTC.

The genes are TRBV7-2 and TRBJ1-1, with TRBD1 as a possible D gene (6 bases). Trimming shortened V by 5 bases and J by 4 bases, and 17 bases separated the two germline ends. Germline V lookup: CDR1 SGHTA, CDR2 FQGNSA. CDR3 length: 15 residues. CDR3 coding DNA: TGTGCCAGCAGCCGGGGGGCCGGGGGGCGCACTGAAGCTTTCTTT. It codes for CASSRGAGGRTEAFF.

This chain connects TRBV19 to TRBJ2-2; D might be TRBD2 (6 bases). There are 13 residues in the CDR3. Trimming left V 3 bases short and J 6 bases short, with 8 bases between. Germline CDR1 LNHDA, CDR2 SQIVND (reference sequence). CDR3: CASSIGGSGELFF. The CDR3 DNA reads TGTGCCAGTAGTATCGGAGGGTCCGGGGAGCTGTTTTTT.

This sequence joins TRBV25-1 and TRBJ2-7, with TRBD2 as a possible D gene (5 bases). Looked up from germline, CDR1 is MGHDK and CDR2 is SYGVNS. V lost 4 bases and J 0 bases, leaving 22 bases between the germline ends. The CDR3 covers 18 residues. Here the CDR3 reads CASSVFDYLGSNSYEQYF. CDR3 bases: TGTGCCAGCAGTGTGTTTGACTACTTAGGGTCAAACTCCTACGAGCAGTACTTC.

The V call is TRBV7-6, the J call TRBJ2-7; no clear D. The CDR3 is 14 residues long. Looked up from germline, CDR1 is SGHVS and CDR2 is FNYEAQ. Trimming pared 5 bases from V and 7 bases from J, leaving 18 bases between. The CDR3 coding sequence is TGTGCCAGCAGCCCGGTTCCAGGTACGATAGAGCAGTACTTC. Its translation is CASSPVPGTIEQYF. Using reference TRBV7-6 and TRBJ2-7 for the parts outside the CDR3, the full variable domain is GAGVSQSPRYKVTKRGQDVALRCDPISGHVSLYWYRQALGQGPEFLTYFNYEAQQDKSGLPNDRFSAERPEGSISTLTIQRTEQRDSAMYRCASSPVPGTIEQYFGPGTRLTVT.

The CDR3 reads CASSLGSRAGPWDEQFF. CDR3 DNA: TGCGCCAGCAGCTTGGGATCCCGCGCGGGACCATGGGATGAGCAGTTCTTC. The rearrangement joins TRBV5-1 to TRBJ2-1, with a weak D call TRBD2 (6 bases). Per the germline V gene, CDR1 is SGHRS and CDR2 is YFSETQ. V was pared by 0 bases and J by 8 bases, with 21 bases between. This CDR3 spans 17 amino acids.

The V and J genes are TRBV2 and TRBJ2-7; possibly TRBD1 for D (5 bases). V shed 4 bases and J shed 3 bases, with 10 bases lying between them. The CDR3 runs to 13 residues. Germline-derived CDR1 and CDR2 are SNHLY and FYNNEI. DNA of the CDR3: TGTGCCAGCAGTGCCGGACATATCTACGAGCAGTACTTC. Translated: CASSAGHIYEQYF.

The chain uses TRBV11-3 and TRBJ2-7; weak D call: TRBD2 (6 bases). Trimming shortened V by 4 bases and J by 6 bases, and 13 bases separated the two germline ends. The CDR3 totals 13 residues. Germline V gene data show CDR1 as SGHNT and CDR2 as YENEEA. The CDR3 reads CASSSIAAREQYF. The DNA for the CDR3 is TGTGCCAGCAGCTCAATAGCGGCCCGCGAGCAGTACTTC. The full variable domain, in which reference TRBV11-3 and TRBJ2-7 provide the parts outside the CDR3, is EAGVVQSPRYKIIEKKQPVAFWCNPISGHNTLYWYLQNLGQGPELLIRYENEEAVDDSQLPKDRFSAERLKGVDSTLKIQPAELGDSAVYLCASSSIAAREQYFGPGTRLTVT.

The chain is built from TRBV27 and TRBJ2-5, with 7 bases aligning to TRBD1. Germline values: CDR1 MNHEY, CDR2 SMNVEV (reference sequence). The CDR3 has 15 residues. V lost 5 bases, J lost 2 bases, and 8 bases stayed unmatched. CDR3 region: CASSPGQARQETQYF. CDR3 DNA sequence: TGTGCCAGCAGTCCAGGACAGGCCCGACAAGAGACCCAGTACTTC.

The chain has TRBV7-9 and TRBJ2-5, with D possibly matching TRBD1 (6 bases). The CDR3 loop spans 10 amino acids. CDR1 SEHNR and CDR2 FQNEAQ come from the germline V gene (reference sequence). V lost 5 bases to trimming and J lost 10 bases, with 8 bases between them. CDR3 sequence (DNA): TGTGCCAGCAGCGGGGGACACCAGTACTTC. Amino acids: CASSGGHQYF.

The chain is built from TRBV7-2 and TRBJ2-5; a possible D gene is TRBD2 (5 bases). Looked up from germline, CDR1 is SGHTA and CDR2 is FQGNSA. V was cut by 5 bases and J by 5 bases, with 12 bases left in between. The CDR3 length is 13 residues. CDR3 in amino acids: CASSRKGGETQYF. CDR3 coding DNA: TGTGCCAGCAGCCGGAAGGGCGGGGAGACCCAGTACTTC.

This chain links TRBV11-2 with TRBJ2-7, with D tentatively TRBD2 (6 bases). The germline gives CDR1 SGHAT, CDR2 FQNNGV. The CDR3 totals 13 residues. V was pared by 5 bases and J by 4 bases, with 12 bases between. CDR3 DNA sequence: TGTGCCAGCAGCCCACCTCGGGGGTACGAGCAGTACTTC. Translating it yields CASSPPRGYEQYF.